These 15 T cell receptor beta chains were all obtained from the same sample, sequenced in a study of Graves' ophthalmopathy and Graves' hyperthyroidism. Amplification from RNA transcripts yielded the TCR beta CDR3 regions. HTBI primers were used in a first-round RT-PCR, which preceded a second-round multiplex PCR. MiXCR, run by TCRdb on the multiplex PCR reads, gives a single entry per CDR3 protein. The sample lists approximately 1.2 million distinct CDR3 sequences, about 36% seen once, with around 10% in the top ten. The sequenced sample consisted of peripheral blood or thyroid tissue (not recorded which). The receptors originated from an adult man with Graves' hyperthyroidism.

This clonotype was found many times. The DNA for the CDR3 is TGTGCCAGCAGCCTAAGGGAAAGGGATGGCTACACCTTC. Translation: CASSLRERDGYTF. V is TRBV7-2 and J is TRBJ1-2; D gene unclear. V shed 5 bases and J shed 6 bases, with 13 bases lying between them. Germline V gives CDR1 SGHTA, CDR2 FQGNSA. The CDR3 is made up of 13 amino acids.

This clonotype was detected only a few times. Written as DNA, the CDR3 is TGTGCCAGCAGCGTCTCCTCCGGGGGAGAAGATAATTCACCCCTCCACTTT. Translated, it gives CASSVSSGGEDNSPLHF. This chain connects TRBV9 to TRBJ1-6; tentatively, D is TRBD1 (5 bases). Looked up from germline, CDR1 is SGDLS and CDR2 is YYNGEE. Trimming pared 2 bases from V and 5 bases from J, leaving 17 bases between. This CDR3 contains 17 residues.

In this sample, this clonotype turned up many times. The chain joins TRBV2 to TRBJ2-5; 11 nucleotides line up with TRBD1. J lost 5 bases, V lost 8 bases, and 10 bases had no gene match. Germline lookup yields CDR1 SNHLY and CDR2 FYNNEI. This CDR3 spans 15 amino acids. CDR3 in amino acids: CASPKDRGRRETQYF. The CDR3 DNA reads TGTGCCAGCCCCAAGGACAGGGGGCGTCGGGAGACCCAGTACTTC.

This sequence joins TRBV27 and TRBJ1-6; TRBD1 agrees at 8 bases. The CDR3 is made up of 15 amino acids. CDR1 MNHEY and CDR2 SMNVEV come from the germline V gene (reference sequence). The ends lost 5 bases at V and 5 bases at J; junction bases unmatched: 5. CDR3 protein: CASSTTGGNNSPLHF. Here the CDR3 DNA reads TGTGCCAGCAGTACAACAGGGGGGAATAATTCACCCCTCCACTTT.

The chain joins TRBV11-3 to TRBJ1-5; tentative D call: TRBD1 (6 bases). CDR1 and CDR2 (germline): SGHNT, YENEEA. This CDR3 is 17 amino acids long. V was clipped by 5 bases and J by 5 bases, with 22 bases between them. The CDR3 is CASSATGRVMFHQPQHF. CDR3 nucleotide sequence: TGTGCCAGCAGCGCAACAGGGAGAGTTATGTTCCATCAGCCCCAGCATTTT.

The rearrangement uses TRBV10-2 and TRBJ1-2; D gene ambiguous. Deletions cut 2 bases from V and 3 bases from J, with 10 bases between. Germline assignment: CDR1 WSHSY and CDR2 SAAADI. CDR3 length equals 14 residues. In DNA, the CDR3 is TGCGCCAGCAGTGAGCCGGACTACTACTATGGCTACACCTTC. Protein product: CASSEPDYYYGYTF.

The chain recombines TRBV7-2 with TRBJ2-2; 9 bases agree with TRBD2. Germline assignment: CDR1 SGHTA and CDR2 FQGNSA. CDR3 length equals 17 residues. V shed 5 bases and J 3 bases; nucleotides not matched to a gene: 10. This chain's CDR3 is CASSPDAAGGDTGELFF. As DNA, the CDR3 is TGTGCCAGCAGCCCCGATGCAGCGGGAGGTGACACCGGGGAGCTGTTTTTT.

To note about this clonotype: Since the CDR3 does not end with the conserved phenylalanine or tryptophan, this likely comes from a read error. No DNA is shown, since the ends of the CDR3 on it are uncertain; the CDR3 is the one TCRdb lists. The gene calls are TRBV10-3 and TRBJ2-6; the table's D gene call, TRBD1, was not cross checked with the DNA. 9 amino acids form the CDR3, both terminal residues included. Germline CDR1 reads ENHRY; CDR2 reads SYGVKD. The CDR3 is CAINAGQGA.

This clonotype was detected only a few times. The rearrangement links TRBV28 to TRBJ1-1; 7 nucleotides align to TRBD1. The CDR3 covers 15 residues. Germline loops: CDR1 MDHEN, CDR2 SYDVKM. The ends lost 6 bases at V and 4 bases at J; junction bases unmatched: 11. The CDR3 loop reads CASSSTTGVGTEAFF. The CDR3 coding sequence is TGTGCCAGCAGCTCGACTACAGGGGTGGGCACTGAAGCTTTCTTT.

The sample holds many counts of this clonotype. The V and J genes are TRBV5-8 and TRBJ1-2; 12 bases line up with TRBD1. CDR1 is SGHTS and CDR2 is YDEGEE in the germline V gene. The CDR3 covers 16 residues. V dropped 0 bases and J dropped 7; count of bases not matched to a gene: 7. CDR3 sequence: CASSLVGDRGLSGYTF. CDR3 sequence (DNA): TGTGCCAGCAGCTTGGTAGGGGACAGGGGGCTGAGTGGCTACACCTTC.

The chain recombines TRBV20-1 with TRBJ1-5; 10 nucleotides match TRBD1. The CDR3 runs to 12 residues. J lost 14 bases, V lost 4 bases, and 8 bases had no gene match. Per the germline V gene, CDR1 is DFQATT and CDR2 is SNEGSKA (reference sequence). This CDR3 reads CSATGQGMHEHF. DNA of the CDR3: TGCAGTGCTACGGGACAGGGGATGCACGAGCATTTT.

On this clonotype itself: A much more abundant neighbour one base away suggests this may be a read error. The chain is built from TRBV2 and TRBJ1-4; unclear D gene. Germline V lookup: CDR1 SNHLY, CDR2 FYNNEI. This CDR3 spans 13 amino acids. Trimming took off 3 bases at V and 4 bases at J, with 6 bases between the two ends. CDR3 loop: CASSDVSNEKLFF. CDR3 DNA sequence: TGTGCCAGCAGTGACGTCAGTAATGAAAAACTGTTTTTT.

The chain links TRBV28 to TRBJ2-5; no definite D call. V dropped 6 bases and J dropped 2 bases, with 7 bases sitting between them. The CDR3 spans 12 residues. The germline V gene has CDR1 MDHEN and CDR2 SYDVKM. Here the CDR3 reads CASSHYQETQYF. The CDR3, as DNA: TGTGCCAGCAGCCACTATCAAGAGACCCAGTACTTC.

This clonotype has more than one count but fewer than ten. The chain couples TRBV19 to TRBJ1-5; 7 bases line up with TRBD1. CDR1 and CDR2 (germline): LNHDA, SQIVND (reference sequence). J was trimmed by 2 bases and V by 5 bases; bases with no gene match: 6. The CDR3 is made up of 15 amino acids. CDR3 protein: CASSRQGDGNQPQHF. DNA for the CDR3: TGTGCCAGTAGTCGACAGGGCGACGGCAATCAGCCCCAGCATTTT.

The chain uses TRBV12-3 or TRBV12-4 and TRBJ1-5; weak D call: TRBD1 (6 bases). The CDR3 totals 14 residues. V lost 7 bases, J lost 3 bases, and 13 bases lay in between. CDR3 coding DNA: TGTGCCAGCAAACAGGGAGAAATCAATCAGCCCCAGCATTTT. This codes for CASKQGEINQPQHF.